A selection of T cell receptor beta chains follows, all from one sample in a study of cytomegalovirus exposure and HLA in healthy donors. Profiled with immunoSEQ multiplex PCR; TCRdb holds only in-frame clones, not every one. The repertoire holds some 260,000 clones, with around 90% as singletons. The sequencing sample was made of PBMCs. Receptor source: a woman aged 25 to 39 in good health and CMV-seronegative. Each CDR3 is given with its conserved first and last residue. The order of the fields is D gene, V gene, clone size, J gene, CDR3 protein, CDR3 DNA. D genes are given only for firm matches. Only some rows state a clone size, as once, few, many or a class for expanded clones.

d_call: TRBD1; v_call: TRBV7-3; clone_size: once; j_call: TRBJ2-2; cdr3_aa: CASSLTGAGELFF; cdr3_nt: TGTGCCAGCAGCTTGACAGGGGCAGGGGAGCTGTTTTTT
d_call: .; v_call: TRBV29-1; clone_size: once; j_call: TRBJ2-7; cdr3_aa: CSVIDQGPALQQYF; cdr3_nt: TGCAGCGTAATAGATCAGGGGCCGGCTCTACAGCAGTACTTC
d_call: .; v_call: TRBV10-2; clone_size: .; j_call: TRBJ1-1; cdr3_aa: CASSPTNTEAFF; cdr3_nt: TGCGCCAGCAGTCCCACGAACACTGAAGCTTTCTTT
d_call: TRBD2; v_call: TRBV19; clone_size: .; j_call: TRBJ2-3; cdr3_aa: CASSPGGVGPSTDTQYF; cdr3_nt: TGTGCCAGTAGTCCGGGGGGGGTAGGGCCCAGCACAGATACGCAGTATTTT
d_call: .; v_call: TRBV14; clone_size: .; j_call: TRBJ2-7; cdr3_aa: CASSHQGEQYF; cdr3_nt: TGTGCCAGCAGCCATCAGGGCGAGCAGTACTTC
d_call: TRBD2; v_call: TRBV5-6; clone_size: .; j_call: TRBJ2-7; cdr3_aa: CASSFIGRASYEQYF; cdr3_nt: TGTGCCAGCAGCTTCATCGGGAGGGCATCCTACGAGCAGTACTTC
d_call: .; v_call: TRBV21-1; clone_size: once; j_call: TRBJ2-7; cdr3_aa: CASSKLGDVYEQYF; cdr3_nt: TGTGCCAGCAGCAAATTGGGAGACGTCTACGAGCAGTACTTC
d_call: TRBD2; v_call: TRBV9; clone_size: .; j_call: TRBJ2-3; cdr3_aa: CASSGRLAGVDTQYF; cdr3_nt: TGTGCCAGCAGCGGGAGACTAGCGGGAGTCGATACGCAGTATTTT
d_call: TRBD2; v_call: TRBV28; clone_size: once; j_call: TRBJ2-7; cdr3_aa: CASSLTSGSRSYEQYF; cdr3_nt: TGTGCCAGCAGTTTGACTAGCGGGAGTCGGTCCTACGAGCAGTACTTC
d_call: .; v_call: TRBV18; clone_size: few; j_call: TRBJ1-3; cdr3_aa: CASSQSGQSSGNTIYF; cdr3_nt: TGTGCCAGCTCCCAGTCCGGGCAGAGCTCTGGAAACACCATATATTTT
d_call: .; v_call: TRBV11-2; clone_size: .; j_call: TRBJ2-7; cdr3_aa: CASSRDYEQYF; cdr3_nt: TGTGCCAGCAGCAGGGACTACGAGCAGTACTTC
d_call: TRBD1; v_call: TRBV28; clone_size: .; j_call: TRBJ2-5; cdr3_aa: CASRKQGRETQYF; cdr3_nt: TGTGCCAGCAGGAAACAGGGGAGAGAGACCCAGTACTTC
d_call: TRBD1; v_call: TRBV2; clone_size: once; j_call: TRBJ2-3; cdr3_aa: CASSTERGRAHTDTQYF; cdr3_nt: TGTGCCAGCAGTACCGAAAGGGGGCGGGCCCACACAGATACGCAGTATTTT
d_call: TRBD1; v_call: TRBV11-3; clone_size: .; j_call: TRBJ2-7; cdr3_aa: CASSTSTGAYEQYF; cdr3_nt: TGTGCCAGCAGCACCTCGACAGGGGCCTACGAGCAGTACTTC